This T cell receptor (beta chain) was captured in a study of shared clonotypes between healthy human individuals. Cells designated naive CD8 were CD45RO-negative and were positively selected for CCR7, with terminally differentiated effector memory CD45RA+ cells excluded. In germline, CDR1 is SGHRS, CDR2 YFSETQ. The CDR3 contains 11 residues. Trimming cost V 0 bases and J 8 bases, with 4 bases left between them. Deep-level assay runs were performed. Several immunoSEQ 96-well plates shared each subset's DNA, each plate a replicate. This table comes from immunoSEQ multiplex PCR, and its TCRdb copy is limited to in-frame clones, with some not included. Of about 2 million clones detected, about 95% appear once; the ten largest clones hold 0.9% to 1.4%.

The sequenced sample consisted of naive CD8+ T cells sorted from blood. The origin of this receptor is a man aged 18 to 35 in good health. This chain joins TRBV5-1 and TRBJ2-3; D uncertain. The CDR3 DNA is TGCGCCAGCAGCTTGGTTGCTACGCAGTATTTT. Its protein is CASSLVATQYF.